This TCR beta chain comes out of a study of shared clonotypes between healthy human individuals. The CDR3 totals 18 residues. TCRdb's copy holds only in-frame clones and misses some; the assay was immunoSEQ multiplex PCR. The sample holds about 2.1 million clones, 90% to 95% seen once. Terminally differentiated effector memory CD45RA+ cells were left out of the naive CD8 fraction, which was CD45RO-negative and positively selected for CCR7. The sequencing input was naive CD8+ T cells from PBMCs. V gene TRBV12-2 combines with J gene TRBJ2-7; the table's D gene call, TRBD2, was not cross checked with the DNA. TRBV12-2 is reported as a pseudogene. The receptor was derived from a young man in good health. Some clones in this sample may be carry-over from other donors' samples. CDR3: CASRLGFGTSGMTYEQYF. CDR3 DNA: TGTGCAAGTCGCTTAGGATTTGGAACTAGCGGGATGACCTACGAGCAGTACTTC.